A single sample gave rise to the 23 T cell receptor beta chains below, sequenced in a study of response to subunit inactivated influenza vaccine. One entry per CDR3 protein, called by TCRdb with MiXCR from the RT-PCR reads. The sample holds about 700,000 distinct CDR3 sequences; 15% to 19% are singletons and the top ten take around 10%. This sample comprised PBMCs from blood, obtained 11 to 12 days after vaccination. Receptors originate from a man in his fifties who received an inactivated influenza vaccine.

The table lists this clonotype with a few counts. This sequence joins TRBV4-3 and TRBJ2-2; TRBD2 might be the D (6 bases). The CDR3 runs to 17 residues. V was pared by 0 bases and J by 2 bases, with 13 bases between. Germline CDR1 LGHNA, CDR2 YSLEER. The CDR3 protein is CASSQEGTGTNTGELFF. CDR3 nucleotide sequence: TGCGCCAGCAGCCAAGAAGGGACGGGGACTAACACCGGGGAGCTGTTTTTT.

This clonotype has more than one count but fewer than ten. This chain joins TRBV28 and TRBJ2-7, with 10 positions matching TRBD2. The CDR3 contains 15 residues. V trimming: 3 bases; J trimming: 3 bases; junction bases outside the gene matches: 5. Germline V lookup: CDR1 MDHEN, CDR2 SYDVKM. The CDR3 sequence: CASSFGLAANYEQYF. The CDR3 DNA sequence: TGTGCCAGCAGTTTCGGACTAGCGGCGAACTACGAGCAGTACTTC.

The rearrangement joins TRBV20-1 to TRBJ2-3; TRBD1 matches 7 bases. The CDR3 has 15 residues. Germline V gene sequence: CDR1 DFQATT, CDR2 SNEGSKA (reference sequence). Trimming cost V 4 bases and J 0 bases; bases outside gene matches: 7. DNA for the CDR3: TGCAGTGCTAATTCCGGGACAGAAAGCACAGATACGCAGTATTTT. Amino acids: CSANSGTESTDTQYF.

There are a few counts of this clonotype. This rearrangement joins TRBV6-1 to TRBJ1-2, with TRBD1 matching 9 bases. The V and J ends lost 3 bases and 7 bases, in that order; junction bases with no gene match: 6. The CDR3 runs to 14 residues. Per germline, CDR1 MNHNS and CDR2 SASEGT. In DNA form, the CDR3 reads TGTGCCAGCAGTGACCGGGACAGGGTAGGTGGCTACACCTTC. Amino acid sequence: CASSDRDRVGGYTF.

This clonotype was seen more than once but under ten times. The rearrangement uses TRBV11-1 and TRBJ2-2; D gene unclear. CDR1 and CDR2 (germline): SGHAT, FQDESV (reference sequence). The CDR3 is made up of 15 amino acids. V was clipped by 5 bases and J by 4 bases, with 14 bases between them. This CDR3 reads CASSPRFASTGELFF. The CDR3 DNA is TGTGCCAGCAGCCCCCGGTTCGCAAGCACCGGGGAGCTGTTTTTT.

This clonotype has ten or more counts. CDR3 region: CASSLAGGTQYF. The CDR3 region has the DNA TGTGCCAGCAGTTTAGCCGGCGGGACCCAGTACTTC. This chain joins TRBV12-3 or TRBV12-4 and TRBJ2-3, with unresolved D. Matching the DNA end better, TRBJ2-5 makes the J call doubtful. There are 12 residues in the CDR3.

A few counts support this clonotype. V gene TRBV20-1 combines with J gene TRBJ2-1, with 7 positions matching TRBD1. There are 13 residues in the CDR3. CDR1 DFQATT and CDR2 SNEGSKA come from the germline V gene (reference sequence). V lost 6 bases, J lost 4 bases, and 6 bases stayed unmatched. The CDR3 DNA reads TGCAGTGCCGGGACAGACAATTACAATGAGCAGTTCTTC. This sequence encodes CSAGTDNYNEQFF.

This clonotype was counted once. J is TRBJ1-4 and V is TRBV20-1, with 10 positions matching TRBD1. From germline, CDR1 is DFQATT and CDR2 SNEGSKA (reference sequence). This CDR3 is built from 14 residues. With 5 bases clipped from V and 3 bases from J, the junction kept 3 bases outside the gene matches. CDR3 DNA: TGCAGTGCTTGGGGGACAGGGGCTAATGAAAAACTGTTTTTT. This codes for CSAWGTGANEKLFF.

This chain's CDR3 is CATRLGDTQYF. The CDR3 nucleotides read TGTGCCACCAGGCTGGGAGATACGCAGTATTTT. The chain carries TRBV24-1 and TRBJ2-3; D is undetermined. The V end lost 7 bases, the J end lost 5 bases, and 6 bases lay between the germline ends. The CDR3 consists of 11 residues. Germline V gene sequence: CDR1 KGHDR, CDR2 SFDVKD.

The chain employs TRBV12-3 or TRBV12-4 and TRBJ2-7; D is possibly TRBD2 (7 bases). Trimming removed 6 bases at V and 4 bases at J, with 16 bases between. The CDR3 is made up of 14 amino acids. CDR3 sequence: CASSPEGGRYEQYF. The CDR3 DNA reads as TGTGCCAGCAGCCCCGAGGGGGGGCGGTACGAGCAGTACTTC.

The chain couples TRBV19 to TRBJ2-2; 7 bases align to TRBD2. This CDR3 comprises 17 residues. J gave up 1 base and V 8 bases, and 13 bases lay outside the gene matches. Looked up from germline, CDR1 is LNHDA and CDR2 is SQIVND (reference sequence). The CDR3 region has the DNA TGTGCCAGTCCCACCCCCCCGCGGGAGCGGAACACCGGGGAGCTGTTTTTT. Translation gives CASPTPPRERNTGELFF.

The V gene is TRBV29-1, the J gene TRBJ1-4, with a tentative D call TRBD1 (6 bases). The CDR3 contains 11 residues. V lost 4 bases and J 14 bases, leaving 14 bases between the germline ends. CDR1 SQVTM and CDR2 ANQGSEA come from the germline V gene. The DNA for the CDR3 is TGCAGCGTTGGCCACAGGGATCGGCTGTTTTTT. This gives the protein CSVGHRDRLFF. The full variable domain, in which reference TRBV29-1 and TRBJ1-4 provide the parts outside the CDR3, is SAVISQKPSRDICQRGTSLTIQCQVDSQVTMMFWYRQQPGQSLTLIATANQGSEATYESGFVIDKFPISRPNLTFSTLTVSNMSPEDSSIYLCSVGHRDRLFFGSGTQLSVL.

This clonotype was seen a few times. V and J are TRBV7-2 and TRBJ2-3; perhaps TRBD2 as D (5 bases). The CDR3 extends over 14 amino acids. Per germline, CDR1 SGHTA and CDR2 FQGNSA. Trimming left V 3 bases short and J 4 bases short, with 11 bases between. This CDR3 reads CASSFAGTADTQYF. The CDR3 region has the DNA TGTGCCAGCAGCTTCGCGGGCACCGCAGATACGCAGTATTTT. The entire variable domain, with the rest obtained from reference TRBV7-2 and TRBJ2-3, is as follows: GAGVSQSPSNKVTEKGKDVELRCDPISGHTALYWYRQSLGQGLEFLIYFQGNSAPDKSGLPSDRFSAERTGGSVSTLTIQRTQQEDSAVYLCASSFAGTADTQYFGPGTRLTVL.

This clonotype was observed a few times. The J gene is TRBJ2-2, the V gene TRBV6-1, with TRBD1 as a possible D gene (6 bases). Germline-derived CDR1 and CDR2 are MNHNS and SASEGT. The V and J ends lost 6 bases and 5 bases respectively, with 16 bases between them. CDR3 length: 15 amino acids. CDR3 residues: CASSVFRGETGELFF. DNA for the CDR3: TGTGCCAGCAGCGTTTTCAGGGGTGAGACCGGGGAGCTGTTTTTT.

This clonotype was detected a few times. This chain links TRBV6-5 with TRBJ2-3; D is possibly TRBD1 or TRBD2 (6 bases each). This CDR3 has 14 amino acids. Germline V CDR1 and CDR2: MNHEY, SVGAGI. With 4 bases removed from V and 5 bases from J, the gap between germline ends came to 13 bases. DNA of the CDR3: TGTGCCAGCAGTTTTAGGGGGAGGAAAGATACGCAGTATTTT. Residues: CASSFRGRKDTQYF.

The sample holds a few counts of this clonotype. J is TRBJ1-5 and V is TRBV20-1; TRBD1 is a possible D gene (5 bases). The CDR3 length is 15 residues. CDR1 is DFQATT and CDR2 is SNEGSKA in the germline V gene (reference sequence). V lost 3 bases to trimming and J lost 3 bases, with 15 bases between them. The CDR3, as DNA: TGCAGTGCTAGGGCCAGGACAACCCACAATCAGCCCCAGCATTTT. Protein: CSARARTTHNQPQHF.

This clonotype occurred a few times. The V gene is TRBV27, the J gene TRBJ2-3, with a weak D call TRBD1 (7 bases). With 0 bases removed from V and 5 bases from J, the gap between germline ends came to 12 bases. The length of the CDR3 is 15 residues. Germline CDR1 is MNHEY and CDR2 is SMNVEV (reference sequence). The CDR3 loop is CASSLSRGDVDTQYF. CDR3 sequence (DNA): TGTGCCAGCAGTTTATCCAGGGGGGATGTAGATACGCAGTATTTT.

This clonotype was seen more than once but under ten times. The chain combines TRBV7-9 with TRBJ2-2, with D possibly being TRBD1 (5 bases). This CDR3 is 11 amino acids long. The V end lost 8 bases, the J end lost 6 bases, and 7 bases lay between the germline ends. Germline V lookup: CDR1 SEHNR, CDR2 FQNEAQ (reference sequence). CDR3 DNA: TGTGCCAGCCAGGGTTCCGGGGAGCTGTTTTTT. This translates into CASQGSGELFF.

This clonotype was counted between two and nine times. V usage is TRBV7-3 and J usage is TRBJ2-2, with a weak D call TRBD2 (7 bases). This CDR3 is built from 15 residues. The V end was cut by 5 bases, the J end by 5 bases, with 15 bases between. Germline values: CDR1 SGHTA, CDR2 FQGTGA. The CDR3 here is CASSKDRRETGELFF. The CDR3 DNA reads TGTGCCAGCAGCAAAGACAGGCGGGAGACCGGGGAGCTGTTTTTT.

This clonotype was found many times. The chain joins TRBV12-3 or TRBV12-4 to TRBJ1-3; possibly TRBD1 for D (5 bases). V was pared by 6 bases and J by 5 bases, with 14 bases between. This CDR3 region has 14 residues. The CDR3 sequence is CASRISGPRNTIYF. The CDR3 nucleotides read TGTGCCAGCAGAATATCAGGGCCCCGAAACACCATATATTTT.

The V and J genes are TRBV28 and TRBJ2-7; TRBD2 is a possible D gene (5 bases). Trimming shortened V by 1 base and J by 4 bases, and 17 bases separated the two germline ends. Germline CDR1 is MDHEN and CDR2 is SYDVKM. There are 16 residues in the CDR3. The CDR3 DNA is TGTGCCAGCAGTTTATCTGTCCTAGCCCAGACTTACGAGCAGTACTTC. Its translation: CASSLSVLAQTYEQYF.

In this sample, this clonotype turned up a few times. V usage is TRBV6-2 or TRBV6-3 and J usage is TRBJ2-3; D not resolved. Germline V gene sequence: CDR1 MNHEY, CDR2 SVGEGT. The CDR3 has 14 residues. V was pared by 6 bases and J by 2 bases, with 12 bases between. The CDR3 coding sequence is TGTGCCAGCAGGAGCAGCCCACTCACAGATACGCAGTATTTT. Residues: CASRSSPLTDTQYF.

This clonotype was observed at least ten times. This chain joins TRBV20-1 and TRBJ2-2; 7 nucleotides match TRBD1. Looked up from germline, CDR1 is DFQATT and CDR2 is SNEGSKA (reference sequence). CDR3 length equals 15 residues. The trim removed 4 bases at V and 2 bases at J, leaving 7 bases unmatched. The DNA of the CDR3 is TGCAGTGCTACAACCGCAGGGGGAAACACCGGGGAGCTGTTTTTT. Protein: CSATTAGGNTGELFF.